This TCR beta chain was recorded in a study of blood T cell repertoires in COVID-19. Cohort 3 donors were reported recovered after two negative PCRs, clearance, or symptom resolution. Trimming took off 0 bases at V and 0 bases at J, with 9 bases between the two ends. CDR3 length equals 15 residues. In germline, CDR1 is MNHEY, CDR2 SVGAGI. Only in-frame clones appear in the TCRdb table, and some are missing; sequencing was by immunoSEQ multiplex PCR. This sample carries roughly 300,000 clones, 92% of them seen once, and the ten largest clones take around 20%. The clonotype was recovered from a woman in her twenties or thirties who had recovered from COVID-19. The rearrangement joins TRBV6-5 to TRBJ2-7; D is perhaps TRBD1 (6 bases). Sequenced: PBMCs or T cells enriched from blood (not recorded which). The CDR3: CASSYSRTASYEQYF. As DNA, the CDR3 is TGTGCCAGCAGTTACTCGAGGACAGCCTCCTACGAGCAGTACTTC.